Below, 10 T cell receptor beta chains from the same sample are listed, as sequenced in a study of blood T cell repertoires in COVID-19. Profiling relied on immunoSEQ multiplex PCR, and the TCRdb table lists in-frame clones only, not all of them. Seen here are some 150,000 clones, roughly nine tenths observed once, and the top ten hold about 1.5%. Sequencing input: peripheral blood. The receptors were sampled from a human donor in a cohort sampled during active COVID-19.

The J gene is TRBJ2-2, the V gene TRBV5-4; the match to TRBD1 covers 10 bases. CDR1 is SGHNT, CDR2 YYREEE, per germline (reference sequence). V lost 4 bases to trimming and J lost 1 base; unmatched junction nucleotides: 4. This CDR3 region has 16 residues. The DNA for the CDR3 is TGTGCCAGCAGCCGCGGGACAGGGGTGAACACCGGGGAGCTGTTTTTT. Translating gives CASSRGTGVNTGELFF.

The CDR3 coding sequence is TGTGCCAGCAGCCAAGTTCTATGGCGAGGGCGCACCGGGGAGCTGTTTTTT. Its translation: CASSQVLWRGRTGELFF. The chain uses TRBV4-2 and TRBJ2-2; D may be TRBD2 (5 bases). V was clipped by 1 base and J by 4 bases, with 16 bases between them. The CDR3 sequence is 17 residues long. Germline V gene data show CDR1 as LGHNA and CDR2 as YNFKEQ.

The V gene is TRBV19, the J gene TRBJ1-3; TRBD1 might be the D (6 bases). V lost 8 bases to trimming and J lost 3 bases, with 14 bases between them. The CDR3 has 14 amino acids. Per germline, CDR1 LNHDA and CDR2 SQIVND (reference sequence). The CDR3 is CASCKGVVGNTIYF. For the CDR3, the DNA is TGTGCCAGTTGTAAGGGGGTCGTTGGAAACACCATATATTTT.

This rearrangement joins TRBV2 to TRBJ1-2; TRBD1 might be the D (5 bases). Germline CDR1 SNHLY, CDR2 FYNNEI. Between the trimmed V and J ends, which lost 3 bases and 6 bases, there was a span of 14 bases. The CDR3 loop spans 14 amino acids. The CDR3 DNA follows: TGTGCCAGCAGTGAGTTGGGGGGTCTCGATGGCTACACCTTC. Translating it yields CASSELGGLDGYTF.

The CDR3 here is CASSPHLSRGLRGTEAFF. Written as DNA, the CDR3 is TGTGCCAGTAGTCCCCACCTATCCAGGGGGCTAAGGGGAACTGAAGCTTTCTTT. The J gene is TRBJ1-1, the V gene TRBV19, with 8 bases lining up with TRBD1. Looked up from germline, CDR1 is LNHDA and CDR2 is SQIVND (reference sequence). The ends lost 5 bases at V and 5 bases at J; junction bases unmatched: 19. CDR3 size: 18 residues.

The chain links TRBV4-1 to TRBJ2-3; possible D gene TRBD1, 6 bases. The ends were cut back, 3 bases at V and 4 bases at J, with 20 bases in the middle. This CDR3 region has 17 residues. Germline V gene sequence: CDR1 MGHRA, CDR2 YSYEKL. The CDR3 DNA is TGCGCCAGCAGCCAGATCGGGACACTCCCGCATCCAGATACGCAGTATTTT. Translation gives CASSQIGTLPHPDTQYF.

The chain joins TRBV4-1 to TRBJ2-7; D might be TRBD1 (6 bases). V gave up 2 bases and J gave up 3 bases, with 20 bases separating them. CDR3 length equals 17 residues. In germline, CDR1 is MGHRA, CDR2 YSYEKL. DNA for the CDR3: TGCGCCAGCAGCCAACAAATAATGTTACAGGGTTACTACGAGCAGTACTTC. Translation gives CASSQQIMLQGYYEQYF.

The chain uses TRBV2 and TRBJ1-5; D perhaps matches TRBD1 (5 bases). This CDR3 is 13 amino acids long. Trimming removed 7 bases from V and 3 bases from J, with 10 bases in between. CDR1 and CDR2 from the germline V gene are SNHLY and FYNNEI. The CDR3 DNA is TGTGCCAGCACCCAGGGCATCAATCAGCCCCAGCATTTT. Translating gives CASTQGINQPQHF.

The chain links TRBV7-2 to TRBJ1-2; possibly TRBD1 for D (6 bases). Germline CDR1 and CDR2: SGHTA and FQGNSA. The V end was cut by 1 base, the J end by 5 bases, with 14 bases between. This CDR3 is built from 15 residues. This chain's CDR3 is CASSLVFGQGYGYTF. In DNA form, the CDR3 reads TGTGCCAGCAGCTTAGTATTTGGTCAGGGGTATGGCTACACCTTC.

The chain is built from TRBV5-4 and TRBJ2-7; no clear D gene. Per germline, CDR1 SGHNT and CDR2 YYREEE (reference sequence). Trimming shortened V by 0 bases and J by 2 bases, and 9 bases separated the two germline ends. This CDR3 is 14 amino acids long. CDR3 DNA sequence: TGTGCCAGCAGCTTGGATCCAGGAACCTACGAGCAGTACTTC. Translating it yields CASSLDPGTYEQYF.